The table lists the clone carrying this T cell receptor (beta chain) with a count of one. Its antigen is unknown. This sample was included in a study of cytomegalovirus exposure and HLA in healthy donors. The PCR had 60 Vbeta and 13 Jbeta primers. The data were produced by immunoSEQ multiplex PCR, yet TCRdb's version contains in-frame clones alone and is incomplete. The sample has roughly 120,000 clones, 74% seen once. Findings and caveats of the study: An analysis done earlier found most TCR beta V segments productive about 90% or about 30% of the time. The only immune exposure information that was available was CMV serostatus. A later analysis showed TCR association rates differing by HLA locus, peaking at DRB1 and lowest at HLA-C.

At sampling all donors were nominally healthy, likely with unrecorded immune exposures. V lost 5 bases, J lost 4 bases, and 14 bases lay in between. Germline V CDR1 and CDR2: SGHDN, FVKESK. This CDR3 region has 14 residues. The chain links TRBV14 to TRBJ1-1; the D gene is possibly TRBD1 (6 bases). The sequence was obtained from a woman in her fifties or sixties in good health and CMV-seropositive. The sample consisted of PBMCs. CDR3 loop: CASSEQGRVTEAFF. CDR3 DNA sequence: TGTGCCAGCAGCGAACAGGGTCGGGTCACTGAAGCTTTCTTT. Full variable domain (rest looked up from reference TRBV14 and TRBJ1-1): EAGVTQFPSHSVIEKGQTVTLRCDPISGHDNLYWYRRVMGKEIKFLLHFVKESKQDESGMPNNRFLAERTGGTYSTLKVQPAELEDSGVYFCASSEQGRVTEAFFGQGTRLTVV.